Presented here are 29 T cell receptor beta chains from one specimen sequenced in a study of blood T cell repertoires in COVID-19. Assay: immunoSEQ multiplex PCR; the TCRdb copy retains only in-frame clones and omits some. The data contain just under 150,000 clones, more than 75% of them singletons. The specimen was peripheral blood. Receptors were obtained from a man aged 50 to 59 who had recovered from COVID-19.

This sequence joins TRBV11-2 and TRBJ2-5; 12 bases match TRBD2. CDR3 length: 13 residues. Germline loops: CDR1 SGHAT, CDR2 FQNNGV. V lost 0 bases to trimming and J lost 11 bases; unmatched junction nucleotides: 1. The CDR3 reads CASSLDLAGGQYF. The CDR3 DNA reads TGTGCCAGCAGCTTAGATCTAGCGGGGGGGCAGTACTTC.

The rearrangement uses TRBV18 and TRBJ1-3; 7 nucleotides agree with TRBD1. The CDR3 length is 15 residues. Germline V gene sequence: CDR1 KGHSH, CDR2 LQKENI. V shed 2 bases and J 3 bases; nucleotides not matched to a gene: 4. The CDR3, as DNA: TGTGCCAGCTCACCAGACAGGGCTGGTGGAAACACCATATATTTT. It is translated as CASSPDRAGGNTIYF.

This clone came up once. This chain uses TRBV14 with TRBJ2-7; 7 nucleotides match TRBD1. The CDR3 has 15 residues. Germline values: CDR1 SGHDN, CDR2 FVKESK. Trimming at V came to 3 bases and at J to 3 bases, leaving 8 bases not matched to a gene. The DNA for the CDR3 is TGTGCCAGCAGCCAGGAAGCCGGGACAGACTACGAGCAGTACTTC. Its protein product is CASSQEAGTDYEQYF.

The rearrangement joins TRBV27 to TRBJ2-1, with 10 positions matching TRBD1. CDR1 MNHEY and CDR2 SMNVEV come from the germline V gene (reference sequence). The CDR3 has 18 amino acids. The V segment lost 2 bases and the J segment 2 bases; nucleotides outside the gene matches: 9. The CDR3 region is CASSLIDSGTGAYNEQFF. As DNA, the CDR3 is TGTGCCAGCAGTTTAATCGATTCCGGGACAGGGGCCTACAATGAGCAGTTCTTC.

V is TRBV5-1 and J is TRBJ2-7, with 11 bases identical to TRBD1. The CDR3 is made up of 16 amino acids. The trim removed 0 bases at V and 5 bases at J, leaving 7 bases unmatched. Germline V gene sequence: CDR1 SGHRS, CDR2 YFSETQ. CDR3 DNA sequence: TGCGCCAGCAGCTTGGAAGGACAGGGGGCTTTCGACGAGCAGTACTTC. Encoded protein: CASSLEGQGAFDEQYF.

The chain couples TRBV6-2 or TRBV6-3 to TRBJ2-1, with D hard to call. The V end lost 4 bases, the J end lost 2 bases, and 9 bases lay between the germline ends. The CDR3 contains 14 residues. Germline V gene lookup returns CDR1 MNHEY and CDR2 SVGEGT. The CDR3 nucleotides read TGTGCCAGCAGTTTCAACTCCCCCTACAATGAGCAGTTCTTC. Protein: CASSFNSPYNEQFF.

The chain has TRBV4-3 and TRBJ1-2; 9 nucleotides match TRBD1. Unmatched junction bases numbered 10, after V lost 1 base and J lost 7 bases. Germline V gene sequence: CDR1 LGHNA, CDR2 YSLEER. This CDR3 has 16 residues. In DNA, the CDR3 is TGCGCCAGCAGCCAAGGATACCGGGACAGGGTTTCTGGCTACACCTTC. This sequence encodes CASSQGYRDRVSGYTF.

This chain links TRBV4-3 with TRBJ2-3; 11 nucleotides align to TRBD2. Germline V lookup: CDR1 LGHNA, CDR2 YSLEER. J lost 2 bases, V lost 0 bases, and 7 bases had no gene match. CDR3 length: 18 amino acids. The CDR3 protein is CASSQDRSSGGLTDTQYF. DNA of the CDR3: TGCGCCAGCAGCCAAGACCGCTCTAGCGGGGGGCTCACAGATACGCAGTATTTT.

The chain employs TRBV5-4 and TRBJ2-7; TRBD2 aligns across 9 bases. Losses at the gene ends were 5 bases for V and 0 bases for J; bases not matched to a gene: 6. CDR1 and CDR2 from the germline V gene are SGHNT and YYREEE (reference sequence). This CDR3 comprises 15 residues. The CDR3 DNA reads TGTGCCAGCAGGTTAGCGGGGGCTGCCTCCTACGAGCAGTACTTC. Translation gives CASRLAGAASYEQYF. The full variable domain, in which reference TRBV5-4 and TRBJ2-7 provide the parts outside the CDR3, is ETGVTQSPTHLIKTRGQQVTLRCSSQSGHNTVSWYQQALGQGPQFIFQYYREEENGRGNFPPRFSGLQFPNYSSELNVNALELDDSALYLCASRLAGAASYEQYFGPGTRLTVT.

The rearrangement uses TRBV6-6 and TRBJ1-2; TRBD1 aligns across 7 bases. J lost 7 bases, V lost 5 bases, and 7 bases had no gene match. Germline-derived CDR1 and CDR2 are MNHNY and SVGAGI (reference sequence). The CDR3 sequence is 13 residues long. The CDR3 DNA sequence: TGTGCCAGCAGTATGCAGGGGGACGGTGGCTACACCTTC. This sequence encodes CASSMQGDGGYTF.

The chain carries TRBV7-9 and TRBJ1-2; 9 bases are shared with TRBD1. Germline V CDR1 and CDR2: SEHNR, FQNEAQ (reference sequence). This CDR3 region has 15 residues. V lost 6 bases and J lost 7; bases outside the gene matches: 12. CDR3 loop: CASSPTDRGSPGYTF. CDR3 nucleotides: TGTGCCAGCAGTCCAACGGACAGGGGTTCCCCTGGCTACACCTTC.

The chain recombines TRBV11-2 with TRBJ2-3; 7 bases are a match to TRBD2. Germline trimming cut 5 bases from V and 0 bases from J; bases unmatched to any gene: 14. CDR3 length: 18 residues. CDR1 and CDR2 from the germline V gene are SGHAT and FQNNGV. CDR3 protein: CASSTYKAGPLSTDTQYF. CDR3 coding DNA: TGTGCCAGCAGCACGTATAAAGCGGGACCCCTTAGCACAGATACGCAGTATTTT.

This chain links TRBV7-2 with TRBJ2-3; D may be TRBD2 (6 bases). The V end was cut by 1 base, the J end by 7 bases, with 12 bases between. Looked up from germline, CDR1 is SGHTA and CDR2 is FQGNSA. The CDR3 runs 14 residues. The DNA for the CDR3 is TGTGCCAGCAGCTTAGTGTCGGGCGGGAATACGCAGTATTTT. This codes for CASSLVSGGNTQYF.

The chain couples TRBV7-2 to TRBJ2-5, with 8 bases fitting TRBD2. This CDR3 has 15 amino acids. V trimming: 5 bases; J trimming: 4 bases; junction bases outside the gene matches: 9. The germline V gene has CDR1 SGHTA and CDR2 FQGNSA. CDR3 residues: CASSTEGLAPETQYF. CDR3 coding DNA: TGTGCCAGCAGCACTGAAGGACTAGCCCCAGAGACCCAGTACTTC.

This clone was found once. The chain combines TRBV19 with TRBJ1-5; 10 bases are shared with TRBD1. This CDR3 spans 15 amino acids. V lost 6 bases and J lost 7; bases outside the gene matches: 9. Germline V CDR1 and CDR2: LNHDA, SQIVND (reference sequence). The CDR3 nucleotides read TGTGCCAGTAGCCCGCCGGGACAGGGGAAGCAGCCCCAGCATTTT. It yields the protein CASSPPGQGKQPQHF.

This chain's CDR3 is CASSLGRTSNEQFF. CDR3 bases: TGTGCCAGCAGCTTGGGGCGGACTAGCAATGAGCAGTTCTTC. The chain recombines TRBV5-6 with TRBJ2-1, with 7 bases aligning to TRBD2. After removal of 0 bases from V and 6 bases from J, the junction contained 3 bases not matched to a gene. CDR3 size: 14 residues. The germline V gene encodes CDR1 SGHDT and CDR2 YYEEEE.

This chain joins TRBV30 and TRBJ1-2; unclear D gene. V was cut by 0 bases and J by 3 bases, with 8 bases left in between. Germline V lookup: CDR1 GTSNPN, CDR2 SVGIG (reference sequence). CDR3 length: 13 residues. CDR3: CAWSVRGYYGYTF. The CDR3 DNA sequence: TGTGCCTGGAGTGTACGCGGGTACTATGGCTACACCTTC.

This chain uses TRBV5-1 with TRBJ2-3, with 15 nucleotides matching TRBD2. This CDR3 contains 18 residues. Germline trimming cut 1 base from V and 0 bases from J; bases unmatched to any gene: 3. In germline, CDR1 is SGHRS, CDR2 YFSETQ. CDR3 residues: CASSLRGLAGGSTDTQYF. The CDR3 coding sequence is TGCGCCAGCAGCTTGCGGGGACTAGCGGGGGGTAGCACAGATACGCAGTATTTT.

This clone was observed once. The junction does not match germline at one end; this may be a read error. The chain employs TRBV6-5 and TRBJ1-2, with D possibly being TRBD1 (6 bases). Germline V gene data show CDR1 as MNHEY and CDR2 as SVGAGI. The CDR3 totals 15 residues. The CDR3 DNA reads TGTGCCAGCAGTGACTCACAGGGAAGGGGCTATGGCTACACCTTC. Translating it yields CASSDSQGRGYGYTF.

The rearrangement links TRBV7-6 to TRBJ2-1, with 8 bases lining up with TRBD1. The CDR3 totals 16 residues. Germline V gene sequence: CDR1 SGHVS, CDR2 FNYEAQ. The V and J ends lost 5 bases and 3 bases, in that order; junction bases with no gene match: 9. The CDR3 sequence: CASSPYRGAHYNEQFF. The CDR3 nucleotides are TGTGCCAGCAGCCCATACAGGGGGGCGCACTACAATGAGCAGTTCTTC.

On this clone itself: Other DNA sequences in this sample translate to the same CDR3. The V call is TRBV4-3, the J call TRBJ1-1; TRBD1 might be the D (5 bases). CDR3 length: 14 amino acids. In germline, CDR1 is LGHNA, CDR2 YSLEER. The V and J ends lost 0 bases and 2 bases respectively, with 7 bases between them. The DNA of the CDR3 is TGCGCCAGCAGCCAAGACAGGGTTAACACTGAAGCTTTCTTT. This sequence encodes CASSQDRVNTEAFF.

The V and J genes are TRBV5-1 and TRBJ2-3; 7 nucleotides match TRBD2. Germline V gives CDR1 SGHRS, CDR2 YFSETQ. The length of the CDR3 is 16 residues. With V trimmed by 1 base and J by 3 bases, 8 bases remained unmatched. The CDR3 DNA follows: TGCGCCAGCAGCTTGAAACTAGCGAGACGAACAGATACGCAGTATTTT. Protein sequence: CASSLKLARRTDTQYF. The variable domain in full, completed from reference TRBV5-1 and TRBJ2-3, reads KAGVTQTPRYLIKTRGQQVTLSCSPISGHRSVSWYQQTPGQGLQFLFEYFSETQRNKGNFPGRFSGRQFSNSRSEMNVSTLELGDSALYLCASSLKLARRTDTQYFGPGTRLTVL.

V and J are TRBV4-2 and TRBJ1-1; possibly TRBD1 for D (5 bases). Trimming took 6 bases from V and 0 from J, leaving 8 bases between them. The CDR3 runs 13 residues. CDR1 and CDR2 from the germline V gene are LGHNA and YNFKEQ. Here the CDR3 reads CASSSTVNTEAFF. The CDR3 region has the DNA TGTGCCAGCAGTTCGACAGTGAACACTGAAGCTTTCTTT.

This clone was seen more than once but under ten times. This sequence joins TRBV4-3 and TRBJ1-2, with 7 bases fitting TRBD1. CDR1 is LGHNA and CDR2 is YSLEER in the germline V gene. Unmatched junction bases numbered 14, after V lost 0 bases and J lost 7 bases. This CDR3 contains 17 residues. CDR3 protein: CASSQEPGTVGGIGYTF. In DNA, the CDR3 is TGCGCCAGCAGCCAAGAACCGGGGACAGTAGGTGGCATTGGCTACACCTTC.

The V and J genes are TRBV12-3 or TRBV12-4 and TRBJ1-1; D perhaps matches TRBD1 (5 bases). The V and J ends lost 2 bases and 10 bases respectively, with 14 bases between them. This CDR3 spans 13 amino acids. DNA of the CDR3: TGTGCCAGCAGTTTAACGGTGGCAGGGCCAGCTTTCTTT. It yields the protein CASSLTVAGPAFF.

This clone showed up just once. The J gene is TRBJ1-2, the V gene TRBV5-4, with TRBD1 matching 10 bases. In germline, CDR1 is SGHNT, CDR2 YYREEE (reference sequence). CDR3 size: 15 residues. The junction had 11 bases not matched to a gene; V was cut back by 4 bases and J by 8 bases. DNA for the CDR3: TGTGCCAGCAGCCTGGGACAGGGGATTCCGGGGGGCTACACCTTC. Translated, it gives CASSLGQGIPGGYTF.

The genes are TRBV5-6 and TRBJ2-3; 14 bases are shared with TRBD2. The junction had 8 bases not matched to a gene; V was cut back by 4 bases and J by 4 bases. This CDR3 is 17 amino acids long. Per the germline V gene, CDR1 is SGHDT and CDR2 is YYEEEE. The CDR3 here is CASSGSGTSGGADTQYF. DNA of the CDR3: TGTGCCAGCAGCGGATCCGGGACTAGCGGGGGCGCAGATACGCAGTATTTT.

The chain carries TRBV7-9 and TRBJ2-1; 8 bases line up with TRBD1. The CDR3 runs 13 residues. Per the germline V gene, CDR1 is SEHNR and CDR2 is FQNEAQ (reference sequence). Trimming at V came to 5 bases and at J to 9 bases, leaving 6 bases not matched to a gene. The CDR3 sequence: CASSGQGWGEQFF. CDR3 DNA sequence: TGTGCCAGCAGCGGACAGGGATGGGGTGAGCAGTTCTTC.

The sample holds a few counts of this clone. The V call is TRBV5-1, the J call TRBJ2-2, with 10 bases that match TRBD2. The CDR3 has 15 residues. CDR1 and CDR2 (germline): SGHRS, YFSETQ. Trimming cost V 3 bases and J 3 bases; bases outside gene matches: 2. The CDR3 protein is CASSSGTSDTGELFF. As DNA, the CDR3 is TGCGCCAGCAGCTCCGGGACTAGCGACACCGGGGAGCTGTTTTTT. Complete variable domain (other parts from reference TRBV5-1 and TRBJ2-2): KAGVTQTPRYLIKTRGQQVTLSCSPISGHRSVSWYQQTPGQGLQFLFEYFSETQRNKGNFPGRFSGRQFSNSRSEMNVSTLELGDSALYLCASSSGTSDTGELFFGEGSRLTVL.